This record concerns one T cell receptor (beta chain) sequence. CDR3 length equals 13 residues. V lost 2 bases to trimming and J lost 7 bases, with 11 bases between them. Germline V gives CDR1 GTSNPN, CDR2 SVGIG (reference sequence). This entry belongs to a study of OX40 agonist ivuxolimab in advanced cancers. The assay was immunoSEQ multiplex PCR, and TCRdb's table has in-frame clones only and misses some. The repertoire holds 90,000 to 130,000 clones, over 85% seen once, with about 0.25% in the top ten. The sample here was CD4+ or CD8+ T cells sorted from blood, taken in a trial of the OX40 agonist ivuxolimab. J is TRBJ1-4 and V is TRBV30; a possible D gene is TRBD1 (5 bases). This sequence originates from an adult with an advanced solid tumor such as melanoma, head and neck, liver or kidney cancer. The CDR3 nucleotides read TGTGCCTGGAGTTGGCAGGGACGTGAAAAACTGTTTTTT. It specifies CAWSWQGREKLFF.